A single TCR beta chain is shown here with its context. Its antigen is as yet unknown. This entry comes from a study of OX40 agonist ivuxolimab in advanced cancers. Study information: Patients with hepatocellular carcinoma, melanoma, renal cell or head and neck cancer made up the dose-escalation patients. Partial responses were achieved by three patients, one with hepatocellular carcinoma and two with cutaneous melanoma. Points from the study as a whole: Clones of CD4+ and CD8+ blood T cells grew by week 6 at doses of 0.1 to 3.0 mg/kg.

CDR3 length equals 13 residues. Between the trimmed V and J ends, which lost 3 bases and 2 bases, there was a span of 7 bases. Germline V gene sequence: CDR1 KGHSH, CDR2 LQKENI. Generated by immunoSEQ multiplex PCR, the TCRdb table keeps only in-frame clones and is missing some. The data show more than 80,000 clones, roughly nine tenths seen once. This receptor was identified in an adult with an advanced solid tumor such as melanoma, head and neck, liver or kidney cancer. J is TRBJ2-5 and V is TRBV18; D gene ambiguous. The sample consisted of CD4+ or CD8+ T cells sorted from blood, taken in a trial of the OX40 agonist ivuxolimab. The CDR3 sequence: CASSPRFQETQYF. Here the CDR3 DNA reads TGTGCCAGCTCACCCCGGTTTCAAGAGACCCAGTACTTC.